Each of the 30 T cell receptor beta chains below was sequenced from the same sample in a study of CD8+CD57+ T cells in acquired aplastic anemia. Individuals selected for sequencing had exhibited CD8+CD57+ cell expansion on flow cytometry. TCR beta VDJ and CDR3 profiling used genomic DNA as template. TCRdb processed the reads anew with MiXCR; each CDR3 protein has one entry. The sample comprises about 150,000 distinct CDR3 sequences, about 48% of which are singletons, and more than 10% rests with the top ten. Sequencing was carried out using sorted CD4+, CD8+, or CD8+CD57+ T cells (not recorded which) from PBMCs. All receptors derive from a human donor with aplastic anemia.

J is TRBJ2-7 and V is TRBV10-3; TRBD1 might be the D (5 bases). Deletions cut 3 bases from V and 5 bases from J, with 8 bases between. The CDR3 is made up of 12 amino acids. Germline CDR1 ENHRY, CDR2 SYGVKD. CDR3: CAISDAGNEQYF. CDR3 in DNA: TGTGCCATCAGTGATGCAGGGAACGAGCAGTACTTC.

The sample holds a few counts of this clonotype. The CDR3 nucleotides are TGCGCCAGCAGCGGGGGGGGCCCGGATACGCAGTATTTT. This gives the protein CASSGGGPDTQYF. The chain combines TRBV4-1 with TRBJ2-3; D possibly corresponds to TRBD2 (7 bases). The ends were cut back, 5 bases at V and 6 bases at J, with 12 bases in the middle. The germline CDR1 and CDR2 sequences are MGHRA and YSYEKL. CDR3 length: 13 amino acids.

The V call is TRBV15, the J call TRBJ1-1, with TRBD1 as a possible D gene (5 bases). Germline lookup yields CDR1 LNHNV and CDR2 YYDKDF (reference sequence). V gave up 9 bases and J gave up 0 bases, with 11 bases separating them. CDR3 length equals 13 residues. DNA of the CDR3: TGTGCCACAGGACCCAGGGTGAACACTGAAGCTTTCTTT. Protein: CATGPRVNTEAFF.

The V and J genes are TRBV4-1 and TRBJ1-6; no clear D. The CDR3 contains 16 residues. Trimming removed 7 bases at V and 5 bases at J, with 18 bases between. The germline V gene encodes CDR1 MGHRA and CDR2 YSYEKL. The DNA of the CDR3 is TGCGCCAGCACCCGGAGTACAGATTCAAATAATTCACCCCTCCACTTT. Residues: CASTRSTDSNNSPLHF.

This clonotype turned up a few times. The gene calls are TRBV2 and TRBJ1-1; D uncertain. This CDR3 is built from 10 residues. CDR1 and CDR2 from the germline V gene are SNHLY and FYNNEI. Trimming removed 8 bases at V and 14 bases at J, with 15 bases between. The CDR3 sequence: CASLTATAFF. In nucleotides, the CDR3 is TGTGCCAGCCTGACCGCCACAGCCTTCTTT.

A few counts support this clonotype. The chain recombines TRBV2 with TRBJ1-1; 7 nucleotides match TRBD1. From germline, CDR1 is SNHLY and CDR2 FYNNEI. Germline trimming cut 7 bases from V and 0 bases from J; bases unmatched to any gene: 5. The CDR3 is made up of 14 amino acids. As DNA, the CDR3 is TGTGCCAGCACCCTGACAGGGTTGAACACTGAAGCTTTCTTT. Its protein product is CASTLTGLNTEAFF.

The gene calls are TRBV20-1 and TRBJ2-3; 9 bases fit TRBD2. V was clipped by 5 bases and J by 2 bases; unmatched bases: 8. Germline CDR1 is DFQATT and CDR2 is SNEGSKA (reference sequence). The CDR3 length is 15 residues. Here the CDR3 DNA reads TGCAGTGCTCCTCCCCTAGCGGGGATCACAGATACGCAGTATTTT. The encoded protein is CSAPPLAGITDTQYF.

V is TRBV11-2 and J is TRBJ2-3; 7 positions agree with TRBD1. Per germline, CDR1 SGHAT and CDR2 FQNNGV. The CDR3 is 16 amino acids. V lost 5 bases to trimming and J lost 0 bases; unmatched junction nucleotides: 8. The CDR3 nucleotides are TGTGCCAGCAGCCCCTCCCGGGACAGAAGCACAGATACGCAGTATTTT. Amino acids: CASSPSRDRSTDTQYF.

V usage is TRBV11-3 and J usage is TRBJ2-7, with 10 bases aligning to TRBD2. This CDR3 region has 15 residues. Trimming cost V 3 bases and J 5 bases; bases outside gene matches: 7. CDR1 SGHNT and CDR2 YENEEA come from the germline V gene. The DNA of the CDR3 is TGTGCCAGCAGCTTTGGACCGGGACTAGCGAACGAGCAGTACTTC. Residues: CASSFGPGLANEQYF.

This clonotype showed up many times. The chain carries TRBV29-1 and TRBJ1-4, with 8 nucleotides matching TRBD1. Losses at the gene ends were 5 bases for V and 5 bases for J; bases not matched to a gene: 10. The CDR3 contains 15 residues. The germline V gene has CDR1 SQVTM and CDR2 ANQGSEA. The CDR3 spells CSVYSRTGRNEKLFF. CDR3 DNA sequence: TGCAGCGTTTATTCAAGGACAGGGCGGAATGAAAAACTGTTTTTT.

This clonotype has just one count. The chain recombines TRBV7-6 with TRBJ2-4; possible D gene TRBD1, 7 bases. The V gene lost 5 bases and the J gene lost 8 bases, with 22 bases spanning the gap. The germline CDR1 and CDR2 sequences are SGHVS and FNYEAQ. The CDR3 length is 16 residues. The CDR3 loop is CASSHLSAGQKDIQYF. CDR3 sequence (DNA): TGTGCCAGCAGCCACCTCTCGGCGGGACAGAAAGACATTCAGTACTTC. Based on the CDR3 plus reference TRBV7-6 and TRBJ2-4, the full variable domain is GAGVSQSPRYKVTKRGQDVALRCDPISGHVSLYWYRQALGQGPEFLTYFNYEAQQDKSGLPNDRFSAERPEGSISTLTIQRTEQRDSAMYRCASSHLSAGQKDIQYFGAGTRLSVL.

The rearrangement uses TRBV9 and TRBJ2-3; D unresolved. CDR3 length: 14 residues. Germline CDR1 SGDLS, CDR2 YYNGEE. Between the trimmed V and J ends, which lost 0 bases and 3 bases, there was a span of 8 bases. The CDR3 DNA reads TGTGCCAGCAGCGTAGGACATGGGACAGATACGCAGTATTTT. It encodes CASSVGHGTDTQYF.

Ten or more counts support this clonotype. The chain couples TRBV7-9 to TRBJ1-1; TRBD1 aligns across 10 bases. V lost 5 bases to trimming and J lost 3 bases; unmatched junction nucleotides: 3. Looked up from germline, CDR1 is SEHNR and CDR2 is FQNEAQ (reference sequence). The CDR3 covers 14 residues. The CDR3: CASSGTGDHTEAFF. Here the CDR3 DNA reads TGTGCCAGCAGCGGGACAGGGGATCACACTGAAGCTTTCTTT.

This chain links TRBV7-9 with TRBJ2-7, with D hard to call. Germline V CDR1 and CDR2: SEHNR, FQNEAQ (reference sequence). V shed 4 bases and J shed 3 bases, with 7 bases lying between them. CDR3 length equals 12 residues. The CDR3 is CASSSDGYEQYF. As DNA, the CDR3 is TGTGCCAGCAGCTCGGACGGCTACGAGCAGTACTTC.

The chain uses TRBV2 and TRBJ1-1; 9 positions match TRBD1. After removal of 5 bases from V and 2 bases from J, the junction contained 6 bases not matched to a gene. The germline gives CDR1 SNHLY, CDR2 FYNNEI. The CDR3 totals 15 residues. The CDR3 DNA follows: TGTGCCAGCAGTACCCGGACAGGGGTTAACACTGAAGCTTTCTTT. As protein: CASSTRTGVNTEAFF.

The chain joins TRBV7-8 to TRBJ2-2; D not certain. CDR1 is SGHVS, CDR2 FQNEAQ, per germline. Trimming left V 6 bases short and J 6 bases short, with 2 bases between. CDR3 size: 10 residues. The CDR3 protein is CASRPGELFF. As DNA, the CDR3 is TGTGCCAGCAGACCCGGGGAGCTGTTTTTT. Full variable domain (outside the CDR3, taken from reference TRBV7-8 and TRBJ2-2): GAGVSQSPRYKVAKRGQDVALRCDPISGHVSLFWYQQALGQGPEFLTYFQNEAQLDKSGLPSDRFFAERPEGSVSTLKIQRTQQEDSAVYLCASRPGELFFGEGSRLTVL.

This clonotype was detected many times. This chain joins TRBV19 and TRBJ1-1; a possible D gene is TRBD1 (6 bases). Germline V gives CDR1 LNHDA, CDR2 SQIVND (reference sequence). The CDR3 extends over 15 amino acids. The V and J ends lost 4 bases and 2 bases respectively, with 14 bases between them. The CDR3 loop reads CASSTITGTNTEAFF. CDR3 DNA sequence: TGTGCCAGTAGTACGATTACAGGGACTAACACTGAAGCTTTCTTT. Full variable domain (remainder filled in from reference TRBV19 and TRBJ1-1): DGGITQSPKYLFRKEGQNVTLSCEQNLNHDAMYWYRQDPGQGLRLIYYSQIVNDFQKGDIAEGYSVSREKKESFPLTVTSAQKNPTAFYLCASSTITGTNTEAFFGQGTRLTVV.

The V call is TRBV19, the J call TRBJ2-1; 9 nucleotides match TRBD2. The CDR3 covers 15 residues. Per the germline V gene, CDR1 is LNHDA and CDR2 is SQIVND (reference sequence). J was trimmed by 1 base and V by 6 bases; bases with no gene match: 4. The CDR3 sequence: CASSSLAGSYNEQFF. CDR3 bases: TGTGCCAGTAGCTCTCTAGCGGGATCCTACAATGAGCAGTTCTTC.

This clonotype was observed many times. The CDR3 protein is CASTLEVLGTEAFF. CDR3 in DNA: TGTGCCAGCACCTTGGAGGTCCTCGGCACTGAAGCTTTCTTT. The chain is built from TRBV7-9 and TRBJ1-1; D remains unclear. CDR3 size: 14 residues. V gave up 7 bases and J gave up 4 bases, with 16 bases separating them. Germline CDR1 SEHNR, CDR2 FQNEAQ (reference sequence).

The table lists this clonotype with many counts. The V call is TRBV2, the J call TRBJ1-2, with a possible D match to TRBD1 (5 bases). The germline V gene has CDR1 SNHLY and CDR2 FYNNEI. V gave up 8 bases and J gave up 1 base, with 11 bases separating them. This CDR3 has 13 residues. The CDR3 spells CASGAGGNYGYTF. In nucleotides, the CDR3 is TGTGCCAGCGGGGCGGGGGGTAACTATGGCTACACCTTC.

The rearrangement links TRBV20-1 to TRBJ1-2; the match to TRBD1 covers 8 bases. Trimming removed 5 bases from V and 7 bases from J; junction bases left unmatched: 6. CDR3 length: 12 residues. Germline values: CDR1 DFQATT, CDR2 SNEGSKA (reference sequence). CDR3 loop: CSAGQGLSGYTF. The CDR3 DNA follows: TGCAGTGCTGGACAGGGACTGAGTGGCTACACCTTC.

There are many counts of this clonotype. This chain connects TRBV6-5 to TRBJ1-1; no clear D gene. The V gene lost 3 bases and the J gene lost 2 bases, with 10 bases spanning the gap. Germline V lookup: CDR1 MNHEY, CDR2 SVGAGI. This CDR3 region has 14 residues. The CDR3 reads CASSYDGSNTEAFF. CDR3 DNA: TGTGCCAGCAGTTATGACGGATCCAACACTGAAGCTTTCTTT.

J is TRBJ1-1 and V is TRBV20-1, with 9 bases fitting TRBD1. Germline loops: CDR1 DFQATT, CDR2 SNEGSKA (reference sequence). V trimming: 6 bases; J trimming: 1 base; junction bases outside the gene matches: 6. The CDR3 runs to 14 residues. The CDR3 loop reads CSARRDRENTEAFF. CDR3 nucleotide sequence: TGCAGTGCGCGCCGGGACAGGGAGAACACTGAAGCTTTCTTT.

The sample holds a few counts of this clonotype. This chain connects TRBV15 to TRBJ2-6; D may match TRBD1 or TRBD2 (6 bases each). Germline V gene sequence: CDR1 LNHNV, CDR2 YYDKDF (reference sequence). Trimming took off 5 bases at V and 1 base at J, with 12 bases between the two ends. This CDR3 contains 16 residues. CDR3 residues: CATSEVGGSGANVLTF. For the CDR3, the DNA is TGTGCCACCAGCGAAGTAGGGGGGTCTGGGGCCAACGTCCTGACTTTC.

Comments on this clonotype: A much larger clone is a single base away; this may be a read error. The CDR3 DNA is TGTGCCAGCAGTTACTCCCCCGGGACTGGCGGGGCCTACGAGCAGTACTTC. Translated, it gives CASSYSPGTGGAYEQYF. The J gene is TRBJ2-7, the V gene TRBV6-5; tentative D call: TRBD2 (6 bases). Per the germline V gene, CDR1 is MNHEY and CDR2 is SVGAGI. V lost 0 bases to trimming and J lost 2 bases, with 17 bases between them. The CDR3 runs to 17 residues.

The sample holds many counts of this clonotype. The gene calls are TRBV4-3 and TRBJ1-1; 7 positions match TRBD1. CDR1 is LGHNA and CDR2 is YSLEER in the germline V gene. Trimming cost V 3 bases and J 3 bases; bases outside gene matches: 7. CDR3 size: 15 residues. CDR3 DNA sequence: TGCGCCAGCAGCCACCCGGGACAGACCTACACTGAAGCTTTCTTT. It encodes CASSHPGQTYTEAFF.

This chain connects TRBV5-1 to TRBJ2-3, with TRBD1 matching over 8 bases. The CDR3 runs to 15 residues. The germline V gene has CDR1 SGHRS and CDR2 YFSETQ. V shed 7 bases and J 4 bases; nucleotides not matched to a gene: 11. CDR3 DNA: TGCGCCAGCTCAGCTCAGGACAGGGTCGCAGATACGCAGTATTTT. This translates into CASSAQDRVADTQYF.

The V and J genes are TRBV19 and TRBJ2-7; 7 bases map to TRBD1. The CDR3 runs 14 residues. Germline CDR1 LNHDA, CDR2 SQIVND (reference sequence). Losses at the gene ends were 5 bases for V and 2 bases for J; bases not matched to a gene: 6. The CDR3 coding sequence is TGTGCCAGTAGTGCGACAGGGCGCCCCTACGAGCAGTACTTC. Protein sequence: CASSATGRPYEQYF.

About this clonotype itself: This may be a read error, as it is one base from a much larger clone. The chain has TRBV7-2 and TRBJ1-3; a possible D gene is TRBD1 (5 bases). The V end was cut by 3 bases, the J end by 8 bases, with 14 bases between. Germline CDR1 reads SGHTA; CDR2 reads FQGNSA. The CDR3 consists of 14 residues. CDR3 nucleotides: TGTGCCAGCAGCTTCGGGGCGGCCCCGGACACCATATATTTT. Its protein product is CASSFGAAPDTIYF.

This clonotype was counted at least ten times. This sequence joins TRBV6-4 and TRBJ2-1; 8 bases line up with TRBD1. Trimming removed 3 bases from V and 5 bases from J; junction bases left unmatched: 3. The length of the CDR3 is 14 residues. From germline, CDR1 is MRHNA and CDR2 SNTAGT. CDR3 amino acids: CASSEQGGNNEQFF. The DNA of the CDR3 is TGTGCCAGCAGTGAACAGGGGGGAAACAATGAGCAGTTCTTC.